This TCR beta chain was captured in a study of naive and memory T cell subsets. General study findings and limits: A few larger clonotypes appeared in naive repertoires, especially CD8, possibly memory cells re-expressing CD45RA. In naive cells, over 95% of TCR sequences were seen only once.

An equimolar mix of two oligonucleotides served as the beta constant-region primer for TRBC1 and TRBC2. The ligated cDNA underwent four PCR rounds using SP2 and nested alpha and beta constant-region primers. TCRdb reprocessed the UMI-ligation and nested PCR reads via MiXCR and lists one record per CDR3 protein. The sample holds over 110,000 distinct CDR3 sequences; 15% to 25% are singletons and the top ten take 0.55% to 0.75%. There are many counts of this clonotype. Its antigen is currently unknown. CDR1 and CDR2 (germline): SGHVS, FQNEAQ. With 4 bases removed from V and 0 bases from J, the gap between germline ends came to 13 bases. The CDR3 is 17 residues long.

This sequence joins TRBV7-8 and TRBJ2-6, with D unclear. Sequencing input: naive CD8+ T cells from blood. The sequence was obtained from a human donor in good health. CDR3 loop: CASSSVTAGSGANVLTF. In DNA form, the CDR3 reads TGTGCCAGCAGCTCGGTCACAGCCGGCTCTGGGGCCAACGTCCTGACTTTC.